This TCR beta chain came from a study of post-analysis software for immune sequencing data. General observations from the study: TRBV5-6, TRBV5-1 and TRBV20-1 belonged to a set of roughly 5 TRBV segments that were more frequent in patients than controls.

Carried by the TCR beta cDNA libraries were unique molecular identifiers. TCRdb fed the PCR reads into MiXCR, producing one record per CDR3 protein. The sample includes 650,000 to 850,000 distinct CDR3 sequences, 35% to 55% of them seen just once. The CDR3 extends over 11 amino acids. V lost 8 bases, J lost 6 bases, and 7 bases lay in between. CDR1 is MNHEY and CDR2 is SVGAGI in the germline V gene. As for this clonotype: The antigen remains undetermined.

Sequencing used blood. The receptor comes from a girl aged 5 to 17 with multiple sclerosis. V usage is TRBV6-5 and J usage is TRBJ2-2, with unresolved D. This chain's CDR3 is CASWSPGELFF. The CDR3 nucleotides are TGTGCCAGCTGGTCTCCCGGGGAGCTGTTTTTT.